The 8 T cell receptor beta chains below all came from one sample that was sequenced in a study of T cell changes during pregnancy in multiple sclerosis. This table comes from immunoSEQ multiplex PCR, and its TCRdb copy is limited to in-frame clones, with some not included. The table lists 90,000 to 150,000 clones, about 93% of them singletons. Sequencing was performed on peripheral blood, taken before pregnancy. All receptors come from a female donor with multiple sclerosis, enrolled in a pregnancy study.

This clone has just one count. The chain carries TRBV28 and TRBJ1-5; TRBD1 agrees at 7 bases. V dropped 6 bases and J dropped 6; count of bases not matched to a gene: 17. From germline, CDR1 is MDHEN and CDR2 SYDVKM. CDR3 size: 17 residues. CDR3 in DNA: TGTGCCAGCAGAGGGTCCCGCAGGGGGTTGTCGCTTCAGCCCCAGCATTTT. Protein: CASRGSRRGLSLQPQHF.

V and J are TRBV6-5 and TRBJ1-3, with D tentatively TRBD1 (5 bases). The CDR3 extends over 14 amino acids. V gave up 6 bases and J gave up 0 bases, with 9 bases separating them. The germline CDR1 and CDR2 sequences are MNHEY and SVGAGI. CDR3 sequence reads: CASSPTASGNTIYF. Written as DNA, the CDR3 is TGTGCCAGCAGCCCGACAGCCTCTGGAAACACCATATATTTT.

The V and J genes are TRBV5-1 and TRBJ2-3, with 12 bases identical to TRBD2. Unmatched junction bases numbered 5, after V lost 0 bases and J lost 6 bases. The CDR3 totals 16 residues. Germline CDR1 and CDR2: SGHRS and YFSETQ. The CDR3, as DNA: TGCGCCAGCAGCTTGGGGCCTAGCGGGGGGGTTGATACGCAGTATTTT. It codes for CASSLGPSGGVDTQYF.

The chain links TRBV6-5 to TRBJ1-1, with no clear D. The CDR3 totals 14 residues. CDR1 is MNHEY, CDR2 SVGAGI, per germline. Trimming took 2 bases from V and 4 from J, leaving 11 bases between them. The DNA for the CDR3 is TGTGCCAGCAGTTACGACGGGTTTAGCACTGAAGCTTTCTTT. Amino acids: CASSYDGFSTEAFF.

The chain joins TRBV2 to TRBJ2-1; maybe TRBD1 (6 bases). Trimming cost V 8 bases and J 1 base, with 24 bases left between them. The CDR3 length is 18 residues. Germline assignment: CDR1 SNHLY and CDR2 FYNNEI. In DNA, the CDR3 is TGTGCCAGCTTTAAATCCGAACCAAGACAGGCGTCCTACAATGAGCAGTTCTTC. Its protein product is CASFKSEPRQASYNEQFF.

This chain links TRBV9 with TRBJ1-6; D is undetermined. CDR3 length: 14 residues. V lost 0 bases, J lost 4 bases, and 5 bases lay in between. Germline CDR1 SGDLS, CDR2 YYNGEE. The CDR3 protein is CASSVGQYNSPLHF. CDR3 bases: TGTGCCAGCAGCGTAGGGCAGTATAATTCACCCCTCCACTTT.

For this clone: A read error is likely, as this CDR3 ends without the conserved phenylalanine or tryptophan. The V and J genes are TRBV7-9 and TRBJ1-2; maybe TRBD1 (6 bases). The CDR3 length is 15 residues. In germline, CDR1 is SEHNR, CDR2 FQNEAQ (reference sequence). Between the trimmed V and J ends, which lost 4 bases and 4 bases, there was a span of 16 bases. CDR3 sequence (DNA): TGTGCCAGCAGCTCAACGGGTCCAGGGGTCTATGGCTACACCCTC. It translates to CASSSTGPGVYGYTL.

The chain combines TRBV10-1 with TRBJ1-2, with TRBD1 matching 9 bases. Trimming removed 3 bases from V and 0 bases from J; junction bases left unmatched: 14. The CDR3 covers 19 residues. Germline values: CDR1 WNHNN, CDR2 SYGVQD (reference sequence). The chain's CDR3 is CASSDLRDRDVEPNYGYTF. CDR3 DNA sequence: TGCGCCAGCAGTGACCTCCGGGACAGGGATGTAGAGCCTAACTATGGCTACACCTTC.